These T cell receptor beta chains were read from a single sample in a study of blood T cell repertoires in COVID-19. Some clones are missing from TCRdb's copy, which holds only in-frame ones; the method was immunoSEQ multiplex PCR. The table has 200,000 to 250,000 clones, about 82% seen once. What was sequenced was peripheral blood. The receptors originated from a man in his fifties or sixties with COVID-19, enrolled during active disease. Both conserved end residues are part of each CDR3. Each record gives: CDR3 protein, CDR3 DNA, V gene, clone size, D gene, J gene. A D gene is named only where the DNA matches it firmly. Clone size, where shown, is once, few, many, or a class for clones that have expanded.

CASSPNPRGNTQYF | TGTGCCAGCAGTCCTAACCCCAGGGGGAATACGCAGTATTTT | TRBV3-1/TRBV3-2 | once | TRBD1 | TRBJ2-3
CASSSTGGFNYGYTF | TGCGCCAGCAGCTCGACAGGGGGCTTTAACTATGGCTACACCTTC | TRBV5-1 | few | TRBD1 | TRBJ1-2
CASSLPQGQYNEQFF | TGTGCCAGCAGCCTCCCTCAGGGACAATACAATGAGCAGTTCTTC | TRBV3-1/TRBV3-2 | . | . | TRBJ2-1
CASRRGQIDYGYTF | TGTGCCAGCAGGCGGGGACAGATAGACTATGGCTACACCTTC | TRBV27 | . | TRBD1 | TRBJ1-2
CASSVDWDSRGYTF | TGTGCCAGCAGCGTAGATTGGGACAGCCGTGGCTACACCTTC | TRBV9 | . | TRBD1 | TRBJ1-2
CASSRGDRDLPTYGYTF | TGTGCCAGTAGTCGGGGGGACAGGGACCTACCTACCTATGGCTACACCTTC | TRBV19 | . | TRBD1 | TRBJ1-2
CASSLARTAGPGELFF | TGTGCCAGCAGCTTAGCCCGGACAGCCGGGCCCGGGGAGCTGTTTTTT | TRBV7-8 | . | . | TRBJ2-2
CASSLAKNEKLFF | TGTGCCAGCAGCTTAGCCAAAAATGAAAAACTGTTTTTT | TRBV7-9 | . | . | TRBJ1-4
CASSLGQIHNSPLHF | TGCGCCAGCAGCTTGGGACAGATACATAATTCACCCCTCCACTTT | TRBV5-1 | . | . | TRBJ1-6
CASTLQGSDTEAFF | TGTGCCAGCACCCTTCAGGGTAGTGACACTGAAGCTTTCTTT | TRBV9 | few | . | TRBJ1-1
CASQMNTEAFF | TGTGCCAGCCAAATGAACACTGAAGCTTTCTTT | TRBV6-5 | . | . | TRBJ1-1
CASSKTGSNYGYTF | TGTGCCAGCAGCAAGACAGGGTCTAACTATGGCTACACCTTC | TRBV11-1 | . | TRBD1 | TRBJ1-2
CASSQDRNSYEQYF | TGTGCCAGCTCACAAGACAGAAACTCCTACGAGCAGTACTTC | TRBV18 | . | . | TRBJ2-7
CASSLAPPGYTF | TGCGCCAGCAGCTTGGCTCCTCCCGGCTACACCTTC | TRBV5-1 | . | . | TRBJ1-2
CASSIEGALRTEAFF | TGTGCCAGTAGTATAGAGGGGGCCTTGAGGACTGAAGCTTTCTTT | TRBV19 | . | . | TRBJ1-1
CATQALGQALGQPQHF | TGTGCCACTCAAGCCCTCGGACAGGCGCTAGGGCAGCCCCAGCATTTT | TRBV19 | . | TRBD1 | TRBJ1-5
CASSFMGSRGGELFF | TGTGCCAGCTCCTTTATGGGGAGTAGAGGCGGGGAGCTGTTTTTT | TRBV19 | few | . | TRBJ2-2
CASFEGVGNQPQHF | TGTGCCAGTTTCGAGGGAGTGGGCAATCAGCCCCAGCATTTT | TRBV19 | . | . | TRBJ1-5
CASTLGGYEQYF | TGTGCCAGCACCCTGGGGGGCTACGAGCAGTACTTC | TRBV7-9 | . | . | TRBJ2-7
CASSLGGRPQETQYF | TGTGCCAGCAGCTTGGGAGGGCGACCCCAAGAGACCCAGTACTTC | TRBV5-4 | . | . | TRBJ2-5
CAWSVPGELFF | TGTGCCTGGAGTGTCCCTGGGGAGCTGTTTTTT | TRBV30 | . | . | TRBJ2-2
CASRERGPEQYF | TGTGCCAGCAGGGAGAGGGGGCCCGAGCAGTACTTC | TRBV2 | . | TRBD1 | TRBJ2-7
CAIRGLNGQETQYF | TGTGCCATCAGGGGCCTAAACGGACAAGAGACCCAGTACTTC | TRBV10-3 | . | . | TRBJ2-5